The sequence of this TCR beta chain was determined in a study of blood T cell repertoires in COVID-19. Authors' methods: Cell counts per sample came from amplifying reference gene primers. Clones were read by immunoSEQ multiplex PCR, and TCRdb kept only the in-frame ones, dropping some. The V and J calls and the clone size are those of that table, but D and trimming were determined from the DNA. Seen here are some 200,000 clones, around 84% observed once, and the top ten hold around 14%. This receptor was identified in a human donor in a cohort sampled during active COVID-19. The source material was peripheral blood.

Here the CDR3 DNA reads TGTGCCAGCTCACCACCATCCACGGGTCCCAGACGTGTGCAGTACTTC. This codes for CASSPPSTGPRRVQYF. The V gene is TRBV18, the J gene TRBJ2-7, with unresolved D. The CDR3 is 16 amino acids. The V and J ends lost 0 bases and 9 bases respectively, with 21 bases between them. CDR1 is KGHSH and CDR2 is LQKENI in the germline V gene.